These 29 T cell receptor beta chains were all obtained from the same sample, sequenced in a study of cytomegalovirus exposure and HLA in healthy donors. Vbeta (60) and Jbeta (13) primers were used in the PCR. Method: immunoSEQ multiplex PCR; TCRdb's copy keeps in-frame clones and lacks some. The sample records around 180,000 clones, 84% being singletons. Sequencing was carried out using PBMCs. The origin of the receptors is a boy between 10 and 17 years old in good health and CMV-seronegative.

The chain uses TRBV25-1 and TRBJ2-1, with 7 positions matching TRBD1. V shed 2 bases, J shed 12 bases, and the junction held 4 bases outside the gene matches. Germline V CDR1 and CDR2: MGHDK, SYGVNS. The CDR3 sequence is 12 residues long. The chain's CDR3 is CASSETRTGQFF. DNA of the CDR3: TGTGCCAGCAGTGAAACAAGGACAGGGCAGTTCTTC. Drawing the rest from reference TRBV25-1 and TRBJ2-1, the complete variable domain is EADIYQTPRYLVIGTGKKITLECSQTMGHDKMYWYQQDPGMELHLIHYSYGVNSTEKGDLSSESTVSRIRTEHFPLTLESARPSHTSQYLCASSETRTGQFFGPGTRLTVL.

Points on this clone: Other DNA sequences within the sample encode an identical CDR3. The CDR3 DNA sequence: TGTGCCAGTAGTATAGGGACGGGATCCTACGAGCAGTACTTC. It translates to CASSIGTGSYEQYF. The chain links TRBV19 to TRBJ2-7; maybe TRBD2 (5 bases). V lost 1 base and J 1 base, leaving 8 bases between the germline ends. CDR3 length equals 14 residues. CDR1 and CDR2 from the germline V gene are LNHDA and SQIVND (reference sequence).

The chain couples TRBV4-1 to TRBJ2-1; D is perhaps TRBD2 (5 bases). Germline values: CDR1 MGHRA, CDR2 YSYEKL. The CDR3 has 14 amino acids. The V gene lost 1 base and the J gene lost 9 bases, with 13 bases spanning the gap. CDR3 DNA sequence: TGCGCCAGCAGCCAAGTAACTAGTCGTTTTGAGCAGTTCTTC. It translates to CASSQVTSRFEQFF.

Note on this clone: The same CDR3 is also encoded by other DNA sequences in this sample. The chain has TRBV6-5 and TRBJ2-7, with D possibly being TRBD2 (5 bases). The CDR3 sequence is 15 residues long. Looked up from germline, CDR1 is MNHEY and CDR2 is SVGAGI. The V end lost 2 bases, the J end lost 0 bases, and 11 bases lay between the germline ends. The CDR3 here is CASSYRTGNSYEQYF. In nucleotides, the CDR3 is TGTGCCAGCAGTTACCGGACGGGGAACTCCTACGAGCAGTACTTC.

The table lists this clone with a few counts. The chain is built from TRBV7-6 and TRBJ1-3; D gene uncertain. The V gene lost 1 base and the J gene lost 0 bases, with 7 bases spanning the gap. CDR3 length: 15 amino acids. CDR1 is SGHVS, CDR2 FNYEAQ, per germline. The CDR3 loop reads CASSLVVGSGNTIYF. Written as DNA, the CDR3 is TGTGCCAGCAGCTTAGTTGTCGGCTCTGGAAACACCATATATTTT.

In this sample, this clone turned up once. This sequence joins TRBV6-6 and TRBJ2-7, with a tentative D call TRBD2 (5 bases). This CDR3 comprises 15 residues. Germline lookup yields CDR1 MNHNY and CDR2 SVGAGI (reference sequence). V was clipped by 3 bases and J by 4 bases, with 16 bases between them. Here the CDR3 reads CASSYLRRETYEQYF. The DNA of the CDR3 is TGTGCCAGCAGTTATCTTCGAAGGGAGACGTACGAGCAGTACTTC.

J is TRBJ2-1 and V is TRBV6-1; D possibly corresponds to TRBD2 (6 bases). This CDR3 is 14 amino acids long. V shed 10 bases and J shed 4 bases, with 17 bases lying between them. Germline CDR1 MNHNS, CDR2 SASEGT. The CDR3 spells CATGEDLFYNEQFF. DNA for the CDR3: TGTGCCACTGGGGAGGACTTATTTTACAATGAGCAGTTCTTC.

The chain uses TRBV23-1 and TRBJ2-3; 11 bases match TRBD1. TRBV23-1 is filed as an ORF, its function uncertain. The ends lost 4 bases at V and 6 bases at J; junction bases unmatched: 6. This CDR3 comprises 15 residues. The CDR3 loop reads CASSRGTGGSDTQYF. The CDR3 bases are TGCGCCAGCAGTCGCGGGACAGGGGGGTCCGATACGCAGTATTTT.

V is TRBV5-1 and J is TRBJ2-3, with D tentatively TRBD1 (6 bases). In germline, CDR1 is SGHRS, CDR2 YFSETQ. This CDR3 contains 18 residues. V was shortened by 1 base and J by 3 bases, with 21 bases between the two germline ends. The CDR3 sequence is CASSLTWARGALTDTQYF. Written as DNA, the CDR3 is TGCGCCAGCAGCTTGACTTGGGCCAGGGGAGCCTTGACAGATACGCAGTATTTT.

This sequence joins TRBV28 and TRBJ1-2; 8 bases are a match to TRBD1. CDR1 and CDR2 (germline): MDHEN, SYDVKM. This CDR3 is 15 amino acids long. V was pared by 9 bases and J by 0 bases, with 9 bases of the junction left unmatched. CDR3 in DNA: TGTGCCAGTAGCTTTGACAGGGGAACTAACTATGGCTACACCTTC. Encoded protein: CASSFDRGTNYGYTF.

The CDR3 DNA follows: TGTGCCTGGAGTGTAAGGGTCGGAACAGGGGCTGAGCAGTACTTC. Encoded protein: CAWSVRVGTGAEQYF. This chain uses TRBV30 with TRBJ2-5, with 7 bases identical to TRBD1. This CDR3 is 15 amino acids long. The trim removed 0 bases at V and 11 bases at J, leaving 15 bases unmatched. Germline values: CDR1 GTSNPN, CDR2 SVGIG (reference sequence).

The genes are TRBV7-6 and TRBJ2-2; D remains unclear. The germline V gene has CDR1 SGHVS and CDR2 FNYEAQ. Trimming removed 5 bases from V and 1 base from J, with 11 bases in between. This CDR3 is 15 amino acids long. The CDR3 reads CASSIEPGNTGELFF. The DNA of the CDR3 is TGTGCCAGCAGCATAGAACCGGGGAACACCGGGGAGCTGTTTTTT.

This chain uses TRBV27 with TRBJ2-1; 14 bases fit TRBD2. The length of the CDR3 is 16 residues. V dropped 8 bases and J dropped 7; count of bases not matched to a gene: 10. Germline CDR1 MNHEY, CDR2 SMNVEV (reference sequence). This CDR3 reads CASGDPGLAGVNEQFF. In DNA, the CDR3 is TGTGCCAGCGGGGATCCGGGACTAGCGGGAGTTAATGAGCAGTTCTTC.

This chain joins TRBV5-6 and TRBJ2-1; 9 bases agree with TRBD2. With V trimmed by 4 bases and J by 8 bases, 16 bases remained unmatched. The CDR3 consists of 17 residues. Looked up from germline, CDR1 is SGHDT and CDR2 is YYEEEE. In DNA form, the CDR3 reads TGTGCCAGCAGCCCGGGACGTGGGACTAGCACCCTCGATGAGCAGTTCTTC. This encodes CASSPGRGTSTLDEQFF.

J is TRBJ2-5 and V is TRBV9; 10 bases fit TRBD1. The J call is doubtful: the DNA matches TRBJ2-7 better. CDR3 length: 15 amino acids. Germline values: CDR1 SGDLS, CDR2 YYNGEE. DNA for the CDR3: TGTGCCAGCAGCGCTGCCGGGACAGGGGATTACGAGCAGTACTTC. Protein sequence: CASSAAGTGDYEQYF.

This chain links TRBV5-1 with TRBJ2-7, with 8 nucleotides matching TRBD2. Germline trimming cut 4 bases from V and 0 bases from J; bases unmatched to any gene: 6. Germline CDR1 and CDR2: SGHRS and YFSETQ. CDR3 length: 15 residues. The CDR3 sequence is CASSILAGNSYEQYF. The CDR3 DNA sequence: TGCGCCAGCAGCATATTAGCGGGGAACTCCTACGAGCAGTACTTC.

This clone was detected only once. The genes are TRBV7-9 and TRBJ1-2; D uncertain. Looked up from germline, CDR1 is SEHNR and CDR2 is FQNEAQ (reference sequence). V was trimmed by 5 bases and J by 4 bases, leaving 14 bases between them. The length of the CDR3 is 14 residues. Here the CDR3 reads CASSPREGTYGYTF. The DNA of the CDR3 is TGTGCCAGCAGCCCCCGCGAGGGAACCTATGGCTACACCTTC.

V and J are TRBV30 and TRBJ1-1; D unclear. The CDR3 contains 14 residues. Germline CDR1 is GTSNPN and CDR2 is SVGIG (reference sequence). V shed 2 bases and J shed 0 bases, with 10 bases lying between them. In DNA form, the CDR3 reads TGTGCCTGGAGTAATCCACAATTGAACACTGAAGCTTTCTTT. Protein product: CAWSNPQLNTEAFF.

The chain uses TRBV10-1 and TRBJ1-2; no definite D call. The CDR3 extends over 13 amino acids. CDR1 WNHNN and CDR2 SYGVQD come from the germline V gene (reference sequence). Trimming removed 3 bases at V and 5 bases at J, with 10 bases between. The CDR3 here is CASSDNGGYGYTF. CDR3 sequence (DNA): TGCGCCAGCAGTGATAACGGCGGGTATGGCTACACCTTC.

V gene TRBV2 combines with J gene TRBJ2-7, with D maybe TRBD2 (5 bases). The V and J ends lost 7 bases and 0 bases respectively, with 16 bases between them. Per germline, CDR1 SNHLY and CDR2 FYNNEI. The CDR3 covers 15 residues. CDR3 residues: CASTMEASSSYEQYF. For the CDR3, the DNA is TGTGCCAGCACCATGGAGGCTTCTAGCTCCTACGAGCAGTACTTC.

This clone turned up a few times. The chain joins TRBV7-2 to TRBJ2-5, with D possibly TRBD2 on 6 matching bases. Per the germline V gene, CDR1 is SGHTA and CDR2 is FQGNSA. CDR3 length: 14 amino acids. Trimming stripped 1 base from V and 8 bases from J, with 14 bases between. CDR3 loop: CASSLGRESRTQYF. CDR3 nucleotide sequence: TGTGCCAGCAGCTTAGGACGGGAGTCACGCACCCAGTACTTC.

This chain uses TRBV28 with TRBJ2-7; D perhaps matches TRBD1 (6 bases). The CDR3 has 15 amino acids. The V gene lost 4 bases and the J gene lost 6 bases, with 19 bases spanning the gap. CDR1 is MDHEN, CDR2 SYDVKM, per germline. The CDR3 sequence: CASSSGTLTPLEQYF. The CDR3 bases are TGTGCCAGCAGTTCAGGGACACTCACCCCCCTCGAGCAGTACTTC.

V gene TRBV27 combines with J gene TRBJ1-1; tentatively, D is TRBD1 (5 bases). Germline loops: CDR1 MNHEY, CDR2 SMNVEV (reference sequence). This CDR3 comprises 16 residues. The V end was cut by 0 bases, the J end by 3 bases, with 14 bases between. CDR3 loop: CASSLSLAGRDTEAFF. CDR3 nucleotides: TGTGCCAGCAGTTTATCGTTGGCAGGGAGGGACACTGAAGCTTTCTTT.

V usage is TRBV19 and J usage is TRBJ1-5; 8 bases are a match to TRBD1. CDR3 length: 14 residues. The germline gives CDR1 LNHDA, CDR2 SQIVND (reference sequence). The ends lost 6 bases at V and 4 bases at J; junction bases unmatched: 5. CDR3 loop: CASRTTGGNQPQHF. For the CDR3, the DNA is TGTGCCAGTAGGACTACAGGGGGGAATCAGCCCCAGCATTTT.

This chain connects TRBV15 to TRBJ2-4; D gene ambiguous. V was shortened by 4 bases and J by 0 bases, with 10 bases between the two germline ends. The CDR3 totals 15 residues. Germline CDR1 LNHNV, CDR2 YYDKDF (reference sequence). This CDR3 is CATSIHRIAKNIQYF. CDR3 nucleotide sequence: TGTGCCACCAGCATCCACAGAATAGCCAAAAACATTCAGTACTTC.

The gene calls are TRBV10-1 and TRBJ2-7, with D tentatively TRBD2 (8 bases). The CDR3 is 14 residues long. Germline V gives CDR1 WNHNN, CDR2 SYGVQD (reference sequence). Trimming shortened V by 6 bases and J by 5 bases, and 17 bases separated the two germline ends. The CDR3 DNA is TGCGCCAGCAGGTTAGCGGGACAGCTAAACGAGCAGTACTTC. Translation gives CASRLAGQLNEQYF.

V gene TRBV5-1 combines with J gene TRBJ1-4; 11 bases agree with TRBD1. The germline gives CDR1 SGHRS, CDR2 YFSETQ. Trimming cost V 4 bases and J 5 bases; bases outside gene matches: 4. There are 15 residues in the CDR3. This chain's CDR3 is CASSARDRGNEKLFF. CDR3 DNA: TGCGCCAGCAGCGCCCGGGACAGGGGGAATGAAAAACTGTTTTTT.

CDR3 loop: CASSARWDRGVYEQYF. The CDR3 DNA is TGTGCCAGCAGTGCTCGATGGGACAGGGGGGTCTACGAGCAGTACTTC. V is TRBV6-1 and J is TRBJ2-7, with TRBD1 identical over 11 bases. The CDR3 covers 16 residues. CDR1 and CDR2 (germline): MNHNS, SASEGT. J lost 3 bases, V lost 4 bases, and 8 bases had no gene match.

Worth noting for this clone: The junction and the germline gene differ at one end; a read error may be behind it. CDR3 amino acids: CSSSFPRTAQGSYEQYF. CDR3 nucleotides: TGTTCCAGCAGCTTCCCGAGGACAGCCCAGGGGTCCTACGAGCAGTACTTC. The gene calls are TRBV7-9 and TRBJ2-7; perhaps TRBD1 as D (6 bases). From germline, CDR1 is SEHNR and CDR2 FQNEAQ (reference sequence). The length of the CDR3 is 17 residues.